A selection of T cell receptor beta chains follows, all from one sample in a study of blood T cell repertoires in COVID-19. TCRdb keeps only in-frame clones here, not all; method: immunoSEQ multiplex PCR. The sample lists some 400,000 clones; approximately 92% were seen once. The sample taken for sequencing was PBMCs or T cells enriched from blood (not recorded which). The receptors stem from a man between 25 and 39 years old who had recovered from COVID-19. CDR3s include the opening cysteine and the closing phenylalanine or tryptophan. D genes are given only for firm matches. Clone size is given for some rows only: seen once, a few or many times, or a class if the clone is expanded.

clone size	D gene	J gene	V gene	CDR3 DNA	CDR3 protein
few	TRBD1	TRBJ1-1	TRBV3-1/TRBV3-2	TGTGCCAGCAGCCAAAGGGACAGGGCCACTGAAGCTTTCTTT	CASSQRDRATEAFF
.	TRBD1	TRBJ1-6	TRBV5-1	TGCGCCAGCAGCTCTGGTCTTAGCGCGCTCCGGGACAGCTATAATTCACCCCTCCACTTT	CASSSGLSALRDSYNSPLHF
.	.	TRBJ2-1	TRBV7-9	TGTGCCAGCAGCCCCTCGGGAGTGTATTACAATGAGCAGTTCTTC	CASSPSGVYYNEQFF
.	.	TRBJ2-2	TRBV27	TGTGCCAGCAGTTTAGCAGGTCTGGCCGGGGAGCTGTTTTTT	CASSLAGLAGELFF
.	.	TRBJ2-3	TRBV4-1	TGCGCCAGCAGCCAAGTGGTGTCTAGCGAATCGACAGATACGCAGTATTTT	CASSQVVSSESTDTQYF
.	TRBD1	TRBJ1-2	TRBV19	TGTGCCAGTAGCGGACAGGGCTTCTATGGCTACACCTTC	CASSGQGFYGYTF
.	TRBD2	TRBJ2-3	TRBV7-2	TGTGCCAGCAGCTTGTCATTAGCGGGAGTGGTAGATACGCAGTATTTT	CASSLSLAGVVDTQYF
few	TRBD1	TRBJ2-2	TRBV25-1	TGTGCCAGCAGTGGTAACAGGGGGCGCGCCGGGGAGCTGTTTTTT	CASSGNRGRAGELFF
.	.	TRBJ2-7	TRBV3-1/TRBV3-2	TGTGCCAGCAGCCAAGACGAAGGTAGCGGATACTACGAGCAGTACTTC	CASSQDEGSGYYEQYF
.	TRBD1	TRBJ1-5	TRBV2	TGTGCCAGCAGGAAGACAGGGACCAATCAGCCCCAGCATTTT	CASRKTGTNQPQHF
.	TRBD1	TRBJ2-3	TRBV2	TGTGCCAGCCCCCCGGGACAGGGGACAGATACGCAGTATTTT	CASPPGQGTDTQYF
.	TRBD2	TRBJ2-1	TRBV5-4	TGTGCCAGCAGTACGGGACTAGCGGGTTACAATGAGCAGTTCTTC	CASSTGLAGYNEQFF
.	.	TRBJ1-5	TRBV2	TGTGCCAGCCATCCGGGCAATCAGCCCCAGCATTTT	CASHPGNQPQHF
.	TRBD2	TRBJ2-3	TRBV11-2	TGTGCCAGCAGCTTAGAACGCGGGAGCACGCAGTATTTT	CASSLERGSTQYF
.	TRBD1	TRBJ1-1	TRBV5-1	TGCGCCAGCAGCTATCGGACAGGGGGCTCTGAAGCTTTCTTT	CASSYRTGGSEAFF
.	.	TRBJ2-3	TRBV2	TGTGCCGCACTCCGCGTCTTGGCAGATACGCAGTATTTT	CAALRVLADTQYF
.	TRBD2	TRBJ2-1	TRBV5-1	TGCGCCAGCAGCTTGCAACTAGCGGGTAGGGATGAGCAGTTCTTC	CASSLQLAGRDEQFF
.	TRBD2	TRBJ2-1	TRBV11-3	TGTGCCAGCAGCTCTCTAGCGGGAGGGCCCCACAATGAGCAGTTCTTC	CASSSLAGGPHNEQFF
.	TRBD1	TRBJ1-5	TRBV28	TGTGCCAGCAGTTTCGGACAGGGCTATGATCAGCCCCAGCATTTT	CASSFGQGYDQPQHF
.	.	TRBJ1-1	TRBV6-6	TGTGCCAGCAGTTACCTCCGCGACAATGAAGCTTTCTTT	CASSYLRDNEAFF
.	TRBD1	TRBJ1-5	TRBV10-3	TGTGCCGTCCGACAGGGGGAGAGTCAGCCCCAGCATTTT	CAVRQGESQPQHF
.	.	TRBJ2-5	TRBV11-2	TGTGCCAGCAGCTTATTGGCCCGGGAAGAGACCCAGTACTTC	CASSLLAREETQYF
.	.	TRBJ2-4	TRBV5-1	TGCGCCAGCAGCCTGGCAGCGGAAAACATTCAGTACTTC	CASSLAAENIQYF
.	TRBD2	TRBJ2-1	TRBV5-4	TGTGCCAGCAGTAAAGGGACTAGCGGGAACAATGAGCAGTTCTTC	CASSKGTSGNNEQFF
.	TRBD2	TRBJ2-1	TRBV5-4	TGTGCCAGCAGCTTGGATATTCGACTAGCGGGAATCAATGAGCAGTTCTTC	CASSLDIRLAGINEQFF
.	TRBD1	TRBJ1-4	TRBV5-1	TGCGCCAGCAGCTTACTTGGACAGGGGGCTTACAATGAAAAACTGTTTTTT	CASSLLGQGAYNEKLFF
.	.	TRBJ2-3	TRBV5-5	TGTGCCAGCAGCTTGGGCCAGGTCACAGATACGCAGTATTTT	CASSLGQVTDTQYF